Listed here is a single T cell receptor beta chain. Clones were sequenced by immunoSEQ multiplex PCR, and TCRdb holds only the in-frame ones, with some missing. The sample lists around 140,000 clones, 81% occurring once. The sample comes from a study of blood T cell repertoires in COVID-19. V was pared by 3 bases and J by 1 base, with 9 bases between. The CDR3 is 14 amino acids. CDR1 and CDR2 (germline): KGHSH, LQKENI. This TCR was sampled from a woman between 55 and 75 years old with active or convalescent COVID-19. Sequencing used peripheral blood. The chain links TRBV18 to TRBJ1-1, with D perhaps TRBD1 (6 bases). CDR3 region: CASSPSDRNTEAFF. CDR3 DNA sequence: TGTGCCAGCTCACCCTCGGACAGGAACACTGAAGCTTTCTTT.